What follows are 32 T cell receptor beta chains derived from one specimen sequenced in a study of cytotoxic CD8 clonotypes in ibrutinib-treated CLL (dated by TCRdb to about 2021). In light of the paper, this sample's time point label describes: approximately eleven months on ibrutinib. The library relied on the immunoSEQ multiplex PCR assay. TCRdb provides this immuneACCESS table in a form limited to in-frame rearrangements. Some clones are lacking; in checked studies, under half of them reflect an unresolved V gene, and why the rest are absent is not known. Counted in this sample were some 61,000 clones; 68% of them appeared once. About 5.7% of the sample goes to the ten largest clones. This specimen was PBMCs, taken after 12 months of ibrutinib treatment. The receptor set was obtained from a human donor with chronic lymphocytic leukemia.

This clone has a count of ten or more. J is TRBJ2-2 and V is TRBV4-3; TRBD1 might be the D (5 bases). Germline-derived CDR1 and CDR2 are LGHNA and YSLEER. V was cut by 3 bases and J by 1 base, with 9 bases left in between. This CDR3 comprises 15 residues. CDR3 bases: TGCGCCAGCAGCCAGAATGGACAGAACACCGGGGAGCTGTTTTTT. Its protein is CASSQNGQNTGELFF.

The CDR3 DNA follows: TGCGCCAGCAGCCAAGGGAACCTTCGGTCCTACAATGAGCAGTTCTTC. As protein: CASSQGNLRSYNEQFF. The rearrangement joins TRBV4-1 to TRBJ2-1; D not certain. Germline V lookup: CDR1 MGHRA, CDR2 YSYEKL. This CDR3 region has 16 residues. The V gene lost 1 base and the J gene lost 1 base, with 11 bases spanning the gap.

The rearrangement uses TRBV5-1 and TRBJ2-3; D tentatively fits TRBD1 or TRBD2 (6 bases each). This CDR3 region has 15 residues. V was shortened by 4 bases and J by 0 bases, with 12 bases between the two germline ends. From germline, CDR1 is SGHRS and CDR2 YFSETQ. CDR3 in DNA: TGCGCCAGCAGCCTGGAGGGGGGCAGCACAGATACGCAGTATTTT. As protein: CASSLEGGSTDTQYF.

The J gene is TRBJ1-5, the V gene TRBV6-1; TRBD1 matches 9 bases. CDR3 size: 14 residues. With 6 bases clipped from V and 2 bases from J, the junction kept 2 bases outside the gene matches. Germline V gene sequence: CDR1 MNHNS, CDR2 SASEGT. The CDR3 sequence is CASSRDRGNQPQHF. CDR3 nucleotide sequence: TGTGCCAGCAGCAGGGACAGGGGCAATCAGCCCCAGCATTTT.

This chain joins TRBV6-1 and TRBJ2-1; 10 positions agree with TRBD1. This CDR3 has 18 amino acids. V trimming: 2 bases; J trimming: 4 bases; junction bases outside the gene matches: 11. Germline CDR1 and CDR2: MNHNS and SASEGT. The CDR3 sequence: CASSESLGTGEGYNEQFF. CDR3 coding DNA: TGTGCCAGCAGTGAAAGCCTAGGGACAGGGGAGGGGTACAATGAGCAGTTCTTC.

The chain employs TRBV7-2 and TRBJ2-1, with unresolved D. Trimming removed 1 base from V and 6 bases from J, with 10 bases in between. CDR1 is SGHTA, CDR2 FQGNSA, per germline. The CDR3 sequence is 14 residues long. The CDR3 sequence: CASSLGGGVNEQFF. For the CDR3, the DNA is TGTGCCAGCAGCTTAGGCGGCGGTGTCAATGAGCAGTTCTTC.

This clone appeared a few times. For the CDR3, the DNA is TGTGCCAGCATCGATTCGGGGGGCACCCTGGGCTACGAGCAGTACTTC. Encoded protein: CASIDSGGTLGYEQYF. The chain joins TRBV28 to TRBJ2-7, with TRBD2 as a possible D gene (7 bases). The germline gives CDR1 MDHEN, CDR2 SYDVKM. V was clipped by 7 bases and J by 3 bases, with 22 bases between them. This CDR3 is built from 16 residues.

The rearrangement joins TRBV5-1 to TRBJ2-1, with D perhaps assigned TRBD1 or TRBD2 (6 bases each). Trimming took off 0 bases at V and 0 bases at J, with 19 bases between the two ends. The germline V gene has CDR1 SGHRS and CDR2 YFSETQ. CDR3 length equals 19 residues. The chain's CDR3 is CASSLVVGGGLSSYNEQFF. The CDR3 DNA reads as TGCGCCAGCAGCTTGGTGGTGGGGGGCGGATTAAGCTCCTACAATGAGCAGTTCTTC.

This clone was seen a few times. V is TRBV6-5 and J is TRBJ1-5, with D tentatively TRBD1 (5 bases). Trimming removed 6 bases from V and 0 bases from J, with 12 bases in between. This CDR3 has 15 residues. Germline V gene sequence: CDR1 MNHEY, CDR2 SVGAGI. CDR3 sequence: CASRPDSRSNQPQHF. The CDR3 nucleotides read TGTGCCAGCAGGCCCGACAGCCGTAGCAATCAGCCCCAGCATTTT.

The chain combines TRBV11-2 with TRBJ2-1; unclear D gene. Deletions cut 2 bases from V and 8 bases from J, with 13 bases between. The CDR3 consists of 14 residues. CDR1 is SGHAT, CDR2 FQNNGV, per germline. Here the CDR3 DNA reads TGTGCCAGCAGCTTATTTCAAGGAATTTATGAGCAGTTCTTC. This translates into CASSLFQGIYEQFF.

Turning to this clone: Germline and junction disagree at one end, which may indicate a read error. The V gene is TRBV7-2, the J gene TRBJ2-5; 9 bases line up with TRBD1. CDR3 length: 14 amino acids. Germline CDR1 SGHTA, CDR2 FQGNSA. CDR3 in amino acids: CASSQGTGQATQYF. The CDR3, as DNA: TGTGCCAGCAGCCAAGGGACAGGGCAAGCGACCCAGTACTTC.

This chain links TRBV7-2 with TRBJ2-3; 8 bases fit TRBD2. The ends lost 7 bases at V and 3 bases at J; junction bases unmatched: 9. The CDR3 totals 15 residues. Germline V CDR1 and CDR2: SGHTA, FQGNSA. The CDR3 is CASTQGGGRTDTQYF. The CDR3 nucleotides read TGTGCCAGCACCCAGGGCGGGGGGCGTACAGATACGCAGTATTTT. Based on the CDR3 plus reference TRBV7-2 and TRBJ2-3, the full variable domain is GAGVSQSPSNKVTEKGKDVELRCDPISGHTALYWYRQSLGQGLEFLIYFQGNSAPDKSGLPSDRFSAERTGGSVSTLTIQRTQQEDSAVYLCASTQGGGRTDTQYFGPGTRLTVL.

This sequence joins TRBV4-1 and TRBJ2-3, with D possibly TRBD1 on 5 matching bases. V was clipped by 0 bases and J by 2 bases, with 21 bases between them. The CDR3 extends over 19 amino acids. Germline V gene lookup returns CDR1 MGHRA and CDR2 YSYEKL. This CDR3 reads CASSQDPAHGAFPTDTQYF. As DNA, the CDR3 is TGCGCCAGCAGCCAAGATCCAGCCCATGGGGCGTTCCCCACAGATACGCAGTATTTT.

This rearrangement joins TRBV7-9 to TRBJ1-2; D remains ambiguous. Trimming took 0 bases from V and 2 from J, leaving 7 bases between them. CDR1 is SEHNR and CDR2 is FQNEAQ in the germline V gene (reference sequence). The CDR3 has 14 residues. The CDR3 is CASSLARQNYGYTF. The CDR3 DNA reads TGTGCCAGCAGCTTAGCCAGGCAGAACTATGGCTACACCTTC.

The chain links TRBV2 to TRBJ2-1; D possibly corresponds to TRBD2 (6 bases). The V end lost 4 bases, the J end lost 3 bases, and 13 bases lay between the germline ends. Germline-derived CDR1 and CDR2 are SNHLY and FYNNEI. The CDR3 is 15 residues long. The CDR3 sequence: CASSASGEIYNEQFF. CDR3 coding DNA: TGTGCCAGCAGTGCTTCGGGGGAGATCTACAATGAGCAGTTCTTC.

CDR3 sequence reads: CAWSPPGGSATNEKLFF. The CDR3 DNA follows: TGTGCCTGGAGTCCCCCCGGGGGGTCTGCAACTAATGAAAAACTGTTTTTT. The V gene is TRBV30, the J gene TRBJ1-4; a weak D match, TRBD1 (5 bases). The CDR3 covers 17 residues. The V and J ends lost 2 bases and 0 bases respectively, with 16 bases between them. Germline CDR1 GTSNPN, CDR2 SVGIG (reference sequence).

On this clone: The junction departs from the called germline gene at one end, perhaps through a read error. The chain carries TRBV5-1 and TRBJ2-7, with 9 bases fitting TRBD1. CDR3 length equals 12 residues. Germline CDR1 and CDR2: SGHRS and YFSETQ. CDR3 nucleotides: TGCGCCAGCAGCCCACCTCCGGGACAGGGATTTTTC. It is translated as CASSPPPGQGFF.

The chain combines TRBV30 with TRBJ2-7; a possible D gene is TRBD1 (6 bases). V was cut by 0 bases and J by 3 bases, with 18 bases left in between. CDR1 and CDR2 (germline): GTSNPN, SVGIG (reference sequence). The CDR3 contains 16 residues. DNA for the CDR3: TGTGCCTGGAGTGTACCCAGGGGCTCTCCTATCTACGAGCAGTACTTC. This encodes CAWSVPRGSPIYEQYF. Together with reference TRBV30 and TRBJ2-7, the CDR3 gives the full variable domain: SQTIHQWPATLVQPVGSPLSLECTVEGTSNPNLYWYRQAAGRGLQLLFYSVGIGQISSEVPQNLSASRPQDRQFILSSKKLLLSDSGFYLCAWSVPRGSPIYEQYFGPGTRLTVT.

This clone was observed a single time. The chain joins TRBV4-3 to TRBJ2-3; 10 nucleotides align to TRBD2. There are 16 residues in the CDR3. Looked up from germline, CDR1 is LGHNA and CDR2 is YSLEER. Trimming cost V 6 bases and J 3 bases; bases outside gene matches: 9. The CDR3 region has the DNA TGCGCCAGCAGTCCTACCCCACTAGCGGGGACAGATACGCAGTATTTT. Its translation is CASSPTPLAGTDTQYF.

The rearrangement links TRBV7-2 to TRBJ1-2, with 9 bases aligning to TRBD1. V lost 5 bases, J lost 8 bases, and 15 bases stayed unmatched. This CDR3 is 16 amino acids long. Germline lookup yields CDR1 SGHTA and CDR2 FQGNSA. The chain's CDR3 is CASSPQRPGQGGGYTF. The DNA of the CDR3 is TGTGCCAGCAGCCCCCAACGCCCGGGACAGGGAGGGGGCTACACCTTC.

This sequence joins TRBV10-3 and TRBJ1-5, with 9 bases fitting TRBD1. V was clipped by 10 bases and J by 4 bases; unmatched bases: 8. Germline V gene lookup returns CDR1 ENHRY and CDR2 SYGVKD. The length of the CDR3 is 14 residues. CDR3 bases: TGTGCCAGTAAGACAGGGGGGGATAATCAGCCCCAGCATTTT. Translated: CASKTGGDNQPQHF.

The chain employs TRBV6-4 and TRBJ1-2; 7 bases are shared with TRBD1. The CDR3 runs 16 residues. Germline lookup yields CDR1 MRHNA and CDR2 SNTAGT. Trimming cost V 7 bases and J 4 bases; bases outside gene matches: 15. For the CDR3, the DNA is TGTGCCAGCAACCGACAGGGACACTTACTCATCTATGGCTACACCTTC. Its protein is CASNRQGHLLIYGYTF.

This clone has more than one count but fewer than ten. The chain's CDR3 is CASSVGDRIYGYTF. The CDR3 nucleotides are TGTGCCAGCAGCGTAGGGGACAGGATCTATGGCTACACCTTC. The rearrangement links TRBV9 to TRBJ1-2, with TRBD1 matching 8 bases. J lost 4 bases, V lost 0 bases, and 2 bases had no gene match. The CDR3 consists of 14 residues. Germline CDR1 reads SGDLS; CDR2 reads YYNGEE.

Points on this clone: Relative to the germline gene, one junction end is altered; a read error may explain this. This rearrangement joins TRBV7-2 to TRBJ1-1; a possible D gene is TRBD1 (5 bases). Germline V gene data show CDR1 as SGHTA and CDR2 as FQGNSA. There are 13 residues in the CDR3. The CDR3 reads CASLLGLNAEAFF. The CDR3 DNA reads as TGTGCCAGTCTCTTGGGACTGAACGCTGAAGCTTTCTTT.

This clone has more than one count but fewer than ten. The CDR3 loop is CSVGGPGQGTMNTEAFF. DNA for the CDR3: TGCAGCGTTGGGGGCCCGGGACAGGGGACCATGAACACTGAAGCTTTCTTT. The chain is built from TRBV29-1 and TRBJ1-1; TRBD1 aligns across 10 bases. Germline loops: CDR1 SQVTM, CDR2 ANQGSEA. V gave up 4 bases and J gave up 0 bases; unmatched junction bases: 11. The CDR3 sequence is 17 residues long.

The chain is built from TRBV5-4 and TRBJ1-2, with 9 bases fitting TRBD1. Germline assignment: CDR1 SGHNT and CDR2 YYREEE (reference sequence). The ends lost 0 bases at V and 7 bases at J; junction bases unmatched: 1. CDR3 length: 13 residues. CDR3 region: CASSLVDRGGYTF. The CDR3 region has the DNA TGTGCCAGCAGCTTGGTGGACAGGGGTGGCTACACCTTC.

The chain recombines TRBV30 with TRBJ2-1, with 12 bases lining up with TRBD2. Trimming cost V 1 base and J 4 bases; bases outside gene matches: 5. Germline V gives CDR1 GTSNPN, CDR2 SVGIG (reference sequence). This CDR3 has 16 amino acids. CDR3 sequence (DNA): TGTGCCTGGAGTGAGCTAGCGGGGGGGCCTTACAATGAGCAGTTCTTC. Encoded protein: CAWSELAGGPYNEQFF.

This clone showed up just once. The chain joins TRBV11-2 to TRBJ1-6; D is uncertain. V was shortened by 11 bases and J by 0 bases, with 14 bases between the two germline ends. Germline lookup yields CDR1 SGHAT and CDR2 FQNNGV. The CDR3 consists of 15 residues. This chain's CDR3 is CAWPKGASYNSPLHF. CDR3 nucleotide sequence: TGTGCCTGGCCCAAAGGAGCCTCCTATAATTCACCCCTCCACTTT.

The V call is TRBV4-2, the J call TRBJ1-2; 7 positions match TRBD1. Germline V gives CDR1 LGHNA, CDR2 YNFKEQ. This CDR3 is built from 16 residues. Unmatched junction bases numbered 15, after V lost 3 bases and J lost 8 bases. The CDR3 loop reads CASSQQSRRGTEGYTF. The CDR3 DNA reads TGTGCCAGCAGCCAGCAGAGCCGCAGGGGGACGGAGGGCTACACCTTC.

This clone was detected once. The chain uses TRBV11-2 and TRBJ2-1; 13 positions agree with TRBD2. This CDR3 has 15 residues. Per the germline V gene, CDR1 is SGHAT and CDR2 is FQNNGV. V lost 3 bases and J lost 9; bases outside the gene matches: 5. The CDR3 reads CASSFGLAGVGEQFF. The CDR3 DNA reads as TGTGCCAGCAGCTTTGGACTAGCGGGGGTGGGTGAGCAGTTCTTC. The entire variable domain, with the rest obtained from reference TRBV11-2 and TRBJ2-1, is as follows: EAGVAQSPRYKIIEKRQSVAFWCNPISGHATLYWYQQILGQGPKLLIQFQNNGVVDDSQLPKDRFSAERLKGVDSTLKIQPAKLEDSAVYLCASSFGLAGVGEQFFGPGTRLTVL.

The CDR3 bases are TGTGCCAGTAGTATAGGACAGGGTAAGCTCTACGAGCAGTACTTC. Its translation: CASSIGQGKLYEQYF. V is TRBV19 and J is TRBJ2-7, with 7 bases fitting TRBD1. The length of the CDR3 is 15 residues. With V trimmed by 1 base and J by 3 bases, 6 bases remained unmatched. The germline V gene has CDR1 LNHDA and CDR2 SQIVND (reference sequence).

This clone has more than one count but fewer than ten. The V and J genes are TRBV7-3 and TRBJ2-5; 11 bases agree with TRBD2. The CDR3 extends over 15 amino acids. V lost 3 bases to trimming and J lost 5 bases; unmatched junction nucleotides: 5. Germline lookup yields CDR1 SGHTA and CDR2 FQGTGA. The chain's CDR3 is CASSFSSGGAETQYF. Written as DNA, the CDR3 is TGTGCCAGCAGCTTCAGTAGCGGGGGGGCCGAGACCCAGTACTTC.